This T cell receptor (beta chain) is from a study of T-cell reconstitution after alpha-beta-depleted transplantation in children. The TCRbeta library was prepared with unique molecular identifiers. TCRdb reprocessed the PCR reads via MiXCR and lists one record per CDR3 protein. The table records 260,000 or so distinct CDR3 sequences, approximately 12% of them present only once. In its sample, this clonotype was seen many times. Sample: PBMCs from the stem cell graft donor, taken from the stem cell graft. This clonotype was sampled from a human donor who donated a stem cell graft to a child with acute lymphoblastic leukemia.

The CDR3 region has the DNA TGTGCCAGCAGCTCGGGACGACCGAACACCGGGGAGCTGTTTTTT. Protein sequence: CASSSGRPNTGELFF. This chain uses TRBV7-9 with TRBJ2-2; D assignment may be TRBD1 or TRBD2 (5 bases each). This CDR3 is built from 15 residues. Trimming shortened V by 4 bases and J by 0 bases, and 9 bases separated the two germline ends. The germline V gene encodes CDR1 SEHNR and CDR2 FQNEAQ (reference sequence).